These 9 T cell receptor beta chains came from one sample sequenced in a study of blood T cell repertoires in COVID-19. Profiling relied on immunoSEQ multiplex PCR, and the TCRdb table lists in-frame clones only, not all of them. In the table there are tens of thousands of clones, around 82% of which are singletons. Sequenced input: peripheral blood. The source is a woman in her fifties or sixties with acute or convalescent COVID-19.

The rearrangement uses TRBV29-1 and TRBJ1-2, with 10 bases aligning to TRBD1. Germline-derived CDR1 and CDR2 are SQVTM and ANQGSEA. After removal of 6 bases from V and 4 bases from J, the junction contained 14 bases not matched to a gene. The CDR3 covers 16 residues. The CDR3: CSVADNGQGGFYGYTF. In DNA, the CDR3 is TGCAGCGTCGCCGACAACGGACAGGGGGGATTCTATGGCTACACCTTC.

The chain combines TRBV7-8 with TRBJ1-6; 8 bases agree with TRBD1. Germline V gene sequence: CDR1 SGHVS, CDR2 FQNEAQ. CDR3 length equals 15 residues. J lost 8 bases, V lost 2 bases, and 5 bases had no gene match. The CDR3 coding sequence is TGTGCCAGCAGCTTAATGGACAGGGCGCATTCACCCCTCCACTTT. This translates into CASSLMDRAHSPLHF. The full variable domain, in which reference TRBV7-8 and TRBJ1-6 provide the parts outside the CDR3, is GAGVSQSPRYKVAKRGQDVALRCDPISGHVSLFWYQQALGQGPEFLTYFQNEAQLDKSGLPSDRFFAERPEGSVSTLKIQRTQQEDSAVYLCASSLMDRAHSPLHFGNGTRLTVT.

V is TRBV12-5 and J is TRBJ1-2; 9 nucleotides line up with TRBD1. CDR3 length: 15 residues. Germline CDR1 and CDR2: LGHNT and FRNRAP. V dropped 1 base and J dropped 5; count of bases not matched to a gene: 5. In nucleotides, the CDR3 is TGTGCTAGTGGTTTGGAACAGGGGGCGCGATATGGCTACACCTTC. This codes for CASGLEQGARYGYTF.

The CDR3 DNA sequence: TGTGCCAGCACCCCACCTAAGGGGGCGCACACTGAAGCTTTCTTT. Encoded protein: CASTPPKGAHTEAFF. This chain uses TRBV3-1 (or the pseudogene TRBV3-2) with TRBJ1-1; 7 bases line up with TRBD1. The CDR3 is 15 residues long. In germline, CDR1 is LGHDT, CDR2 YNNKEL (reference sequence). V trimming: 7 bases; J trimming: 3 bases; junction bases outside the gene matches: 11.

The gene calls are TRBV12-3 or TRBV12-4 and TRBJ1-3; D not resolved. This CDR3 is built from 12 residues. Trimming pared 6 bases from V and 4 bases from J, leaving 7 bases between. The CDR3: CASSLSGNTIYF. The DNA of the CDR3 is TGTGCCAGCAGCTTGTCCGGAAACACCATATATTTT.

The gene calls are TRBV5-1 and TRBJ1-2; the D gene is possibly TRBD1 (5 bases). Germline CDR1 SGHRS, CDR2 YFSETQ. Trimming took off 1 base at V and 2 bases at J, with 9 bases between the two ends. This CDR3 has 14 residues. CDR3 nucleotide sequence: TGCGCCAGCAGCTTGAACCAGGGCAACTATGGCTACACCTTC. As protein: CASSLNQGNYGYTF.

The chain has TRBV7-9 and TRBJ2-7; tentative D call: TRBD2 (6 bases). Germline V CDR1 and CDR2: SEHNR, FQNEAQ (reference sequence). The germline V and J ends were trimmed by 5 bases and 4 bases, with 15 bases remaining between them. The CDR3 has 14 amino acids. The DNA for the CDR3 is TGTGCCAGCAGCGTGGACAAGCGGGCGTACGAGCAGTACTTC. Its protein is CASSVDKRAYEQYF.

CDR3 loop: CASSRTGTNQPQHF. Here the CDR3 DNA reads TGTGCCAGCAGCCGCACAGGGACCAATCAGCCCCAGCATTTT. The gene calls are TRBV5-6 and TRBJ1-5, with D possibly matching TRBD1 (6 bases). The CDR3 extends over 14 amino acids. CDR1 is SGHDT, CDR2 YYEEEE, per germline. Trimming shortened V by 4 bases and J by 3 bases, and 11 bases separated the two germline ends.

CDR3: CASSFSGSSYNEQFF. The CDR3 coding sequence is TGCGCCAGCAGCTTTAGCGGGAGTTCCTACAATGAGCAGTTCTTC. V gene TRBV5-1 combines with J gene TRBJ2-1, with 9 bases identical to TRBD2. The CDR3 has 15 residues. V lost 2 bases, J lost 1 base, and 1 base stayed unmatched. The germline CDR1 and CDR2 sequences are SGHRS and YFSETQ.